The clone carrying this TCR beta chain is labeled medium-sized. Its antigen remains unidentified. Multiplex PCR was performed with 32 V and 13 J primers, and it amplified TCR beta CDR3. MiXCR, applied by TCRdb to the multiplex PCR reads, yields one record per CDR3 protein. This sample carries 15,000 or so distinct CDR3 sequences, roughly 29% of them seen once, and the ten largest clones take nearly 15%. This record comes from a study of immune heterogeneity within non-small cell lung tumors. For each sample, template was approximately 640 ng of bulk tumor genomic DNA. During surgery, several far-apart biopsies were obtained from every primary tumor. Each patient presented with untreated, newly diagnosed non-small cell lung cancer and received curative surgery. Findings and limits, study-wide: Identical dominant CDR3 beta clonotypes recurred across tumor sites within a patient, alongside site-unique high-frequency clones.

Per germline, CDR1 SNHLY and CDR2 FYNNEI. Deletions cut 6 bases from V and 0 bases from J, with 11 bases between. The CDR3 spans 15 residues. J is TRBJ2-2 and V is TRBV2; unclear D gene. Sequencing input: lung tumor tissue. The receptor was isolated from a woman aged 50 to 65 with non-small cell lung cancer. CDR3 region: CASSKDGANTGELFF. The CDR3 DNA is TGTGCCAGCAGCAAGGACGGCGCGAACACCGGGGAGCTGTTTTTT.